The clone carrying this T cell receptor (beta chain) was counted only a few times. The antigen is unknown. This entry comes from a study of cytomegalovirus exposure and HLA in healthy donors. Study-level results: An apparent linkage of common viral pathogens to several of the most significant clusters emerged in a later analysis.

The PCR made use of 60 Vbeta and 13 Jbeta primers. The method was immunoSEQ multiplex PCR; TCRdb's version includes in-frame clones alone and lacks a portion of them. The profile shows under 150,000 clones, approximately 84% of them singletons. The length of the CDR3 is 14 residues. Germline loops: CDR1 SGHNT, CDR2 YYREEE (reference sequence). Losses at the gene ends were 2 bases for V and 12 bases for J; bases not matched to a gene: 10. The genes are TRBV5-4 and TRBJ2-7; 11 bases fit TRBD1. Source material: PBMCs. This sequence originates from a boy aged 2 to 10 in good health and CMV-seronegative. The CDR3 DNA reads as TGTGCCAGCAGCTTACGGACAGGGGGCGAACAATTGTACTTC. Its translation: CASSLRTGGEQLYF.